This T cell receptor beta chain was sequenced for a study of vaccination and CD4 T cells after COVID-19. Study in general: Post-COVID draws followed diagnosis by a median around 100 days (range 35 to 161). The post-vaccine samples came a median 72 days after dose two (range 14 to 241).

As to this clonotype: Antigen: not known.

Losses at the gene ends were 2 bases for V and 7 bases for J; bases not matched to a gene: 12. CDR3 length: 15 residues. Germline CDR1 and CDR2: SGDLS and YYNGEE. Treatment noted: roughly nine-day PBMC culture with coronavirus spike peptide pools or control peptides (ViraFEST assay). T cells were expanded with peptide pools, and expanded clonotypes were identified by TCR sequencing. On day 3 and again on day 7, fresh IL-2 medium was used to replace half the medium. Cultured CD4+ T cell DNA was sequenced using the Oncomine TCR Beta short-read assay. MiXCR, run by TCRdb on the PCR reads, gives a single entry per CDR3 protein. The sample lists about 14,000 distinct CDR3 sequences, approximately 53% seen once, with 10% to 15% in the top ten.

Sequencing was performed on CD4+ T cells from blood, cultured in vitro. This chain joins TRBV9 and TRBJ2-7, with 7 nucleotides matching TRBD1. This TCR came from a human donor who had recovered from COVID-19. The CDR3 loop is CASSVADRDSLEQYF. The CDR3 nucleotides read TGTGCCAGCAGCGTCGCCGACAGGGATTCGCTTGAGCAGTACTTC.